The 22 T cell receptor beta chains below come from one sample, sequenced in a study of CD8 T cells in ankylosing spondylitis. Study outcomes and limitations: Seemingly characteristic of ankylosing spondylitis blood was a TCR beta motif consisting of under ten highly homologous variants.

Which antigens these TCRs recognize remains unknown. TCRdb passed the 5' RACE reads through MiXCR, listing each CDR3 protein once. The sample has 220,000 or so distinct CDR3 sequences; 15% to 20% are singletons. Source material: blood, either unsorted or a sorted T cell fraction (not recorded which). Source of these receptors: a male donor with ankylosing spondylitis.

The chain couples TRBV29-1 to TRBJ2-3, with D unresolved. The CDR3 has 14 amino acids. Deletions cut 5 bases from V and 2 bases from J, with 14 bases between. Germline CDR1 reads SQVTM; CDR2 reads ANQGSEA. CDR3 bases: TGCAGCGTTTATTTCGAGTTCTACACAGATACGCAGTATTTT. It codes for CSVYFEFYTDTQYF.

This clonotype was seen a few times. CDR3 loop: CASSARGQGLGEAFF. The CDR3 DNA reads TGTGCCAGCAGCGCTCGGGGACAGGGGCTTGGCGAAGCTTTCTTT. The V gene is TRBV7-9, the J gene TRBJ1-1; 10 bases align to TRBD1. V shed 5 bases, J shed 8 bases, and the junction held 11 bases outside the gene matches. Germline-derived CDR1 and CDR2 are SEHNR and FQNEAQ (reference sequence). This CDR3 spans 15 amino acids.

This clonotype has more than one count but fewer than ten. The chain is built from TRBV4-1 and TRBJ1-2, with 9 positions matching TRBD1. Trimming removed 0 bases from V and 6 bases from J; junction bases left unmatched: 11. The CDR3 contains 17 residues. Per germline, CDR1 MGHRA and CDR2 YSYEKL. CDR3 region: CASSQEGQGFTRDGYTF. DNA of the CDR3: TGCGCCAGCAGCCAAGAGGGACAGGGATTTACTCGGGATGGCTACACCTTC.

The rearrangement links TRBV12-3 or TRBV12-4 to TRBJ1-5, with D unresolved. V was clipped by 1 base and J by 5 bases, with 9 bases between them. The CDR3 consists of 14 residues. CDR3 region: CASSLVGPHQPQHF. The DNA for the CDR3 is TGTGCCAGCAGTTTAGTTGGTCCTCATCAGCCCCAGCATTTT.

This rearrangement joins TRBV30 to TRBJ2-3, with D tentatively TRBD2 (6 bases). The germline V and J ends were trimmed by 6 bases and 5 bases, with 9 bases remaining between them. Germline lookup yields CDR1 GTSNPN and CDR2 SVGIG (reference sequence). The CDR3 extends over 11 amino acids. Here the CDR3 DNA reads TGTGCCTGTGGAGGGGTAGATACGCAGTATTTT. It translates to CACGGVDTQYF. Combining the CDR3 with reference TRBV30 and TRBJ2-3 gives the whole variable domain SQTIHQWPATLVQPVGSPLSLECTVEGTSNPNLYWYRQAAGRGLQLLFYSVGIGQISSEVPQNLSASRPQDRQFILSSKKLLLSDSGFYLCACGGVDTQYFGPGTRLTVL.

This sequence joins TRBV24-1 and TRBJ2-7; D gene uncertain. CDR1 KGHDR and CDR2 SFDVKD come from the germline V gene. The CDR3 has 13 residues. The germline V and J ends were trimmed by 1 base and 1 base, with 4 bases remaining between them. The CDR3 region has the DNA TGTGCCACCAGTGATTTCGGGTCCTACGAGCAGTACTTC. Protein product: CATSDFGSYEQYF.

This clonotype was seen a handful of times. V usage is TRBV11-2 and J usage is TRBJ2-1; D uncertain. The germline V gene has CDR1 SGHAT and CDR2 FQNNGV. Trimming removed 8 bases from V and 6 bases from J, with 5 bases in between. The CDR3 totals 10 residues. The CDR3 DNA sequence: TGTGCCAGCTACGGCAATGAGCAGTTCTTC. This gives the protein CASYGNEQFF.

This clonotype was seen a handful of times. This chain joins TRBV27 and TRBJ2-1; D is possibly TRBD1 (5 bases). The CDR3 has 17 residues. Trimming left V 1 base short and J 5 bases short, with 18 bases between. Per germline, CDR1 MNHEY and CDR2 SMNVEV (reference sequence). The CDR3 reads CASSLLWGGRSHNEQFF. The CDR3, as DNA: TGTGCCAGCAGTTTATTGTGGGGCGGACGGTCCCACAATGAGCAGTTCTTC.

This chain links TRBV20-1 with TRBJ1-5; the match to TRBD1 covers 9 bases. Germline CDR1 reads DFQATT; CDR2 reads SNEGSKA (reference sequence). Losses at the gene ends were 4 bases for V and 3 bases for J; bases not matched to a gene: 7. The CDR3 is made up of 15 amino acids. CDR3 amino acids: CSAIQQGAVNQPQHF. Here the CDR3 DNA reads TGCAGTGCTATTCAACAGGGGGCAGTCAATCAGCCCCAGCATTTT.

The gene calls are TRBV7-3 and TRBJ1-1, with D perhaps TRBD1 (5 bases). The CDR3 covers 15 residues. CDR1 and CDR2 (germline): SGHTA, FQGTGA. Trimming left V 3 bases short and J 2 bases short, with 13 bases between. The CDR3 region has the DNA TGTGCCAGCAGCTTGGCCGGGACCGAAAACACTGAAGCTTTCTTT. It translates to CASSLAGTENTEAFF. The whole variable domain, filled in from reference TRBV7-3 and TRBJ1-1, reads GAGVSQTPSNKVTEKGKYVELRCDPISGHTALYWYRQSLGQGPEFLIYFQGTGAADDSGLPNDRFFAVRPEGSVSTLKIQRTERGDSAVYLCASSLAGTENTEAFFGQGTRLTVV.

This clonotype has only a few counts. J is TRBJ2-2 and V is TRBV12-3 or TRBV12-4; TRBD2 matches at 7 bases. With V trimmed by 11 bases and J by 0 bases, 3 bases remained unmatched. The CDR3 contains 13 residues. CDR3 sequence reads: CAGGLANTGELFF. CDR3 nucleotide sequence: TGTGCCGGAGGACTAGCGAACACCGGGGAGCTGTTTTTT.

The CDR3 sequence is CASSEVVYSSYEQYF. CDR3 in DNA: TGTGCCAGCAGTGAAGTAGTGTACAGCTCCTACGAGCAGTACTTC. The gene calls are TRBV6-1 and TRBJ2-7; D is undetermined. Germline values: CDR1 MNHNS, CDR2 SASEGT. The CDR3 is 15 residues long. The germline V and J ends were trimmed by 1 base and 0 bases, with 10 bases remaining between them.

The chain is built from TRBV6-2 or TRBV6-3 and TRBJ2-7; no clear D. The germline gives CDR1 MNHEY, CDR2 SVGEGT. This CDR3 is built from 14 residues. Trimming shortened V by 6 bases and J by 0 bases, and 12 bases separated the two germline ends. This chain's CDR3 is CASRSSRSSYEQYF. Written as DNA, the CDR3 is TGTGCCAGCAGGAGTAGCCGGAGCTCCTACGAGCAGTACTTC.

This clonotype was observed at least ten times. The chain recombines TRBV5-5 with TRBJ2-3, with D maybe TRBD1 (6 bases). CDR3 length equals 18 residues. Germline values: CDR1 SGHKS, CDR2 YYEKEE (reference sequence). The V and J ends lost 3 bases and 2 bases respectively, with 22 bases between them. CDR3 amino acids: CASSSQIPTGILTDTQYF. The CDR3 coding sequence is TGTGCCAGCAGCTCGCAAATCCCCACAGGGATTCTCACAGATACGCAGTATTTT.

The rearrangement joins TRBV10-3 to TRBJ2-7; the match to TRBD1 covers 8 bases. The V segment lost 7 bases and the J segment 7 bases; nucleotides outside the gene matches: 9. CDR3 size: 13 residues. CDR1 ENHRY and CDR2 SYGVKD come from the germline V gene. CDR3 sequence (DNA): TGTGCCATCAACGAAGCCAGGGGGCGAGAGCAGTACTTC. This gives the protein CAINEARGREQYF.

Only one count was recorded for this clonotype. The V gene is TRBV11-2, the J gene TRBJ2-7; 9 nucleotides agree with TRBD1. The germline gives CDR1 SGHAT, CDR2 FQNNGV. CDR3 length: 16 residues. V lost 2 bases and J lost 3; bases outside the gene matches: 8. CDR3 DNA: TGTGCCAGCAGCTTACCACGGGACAGGGTTTTCTACGAGCAGTACTTC. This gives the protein CASSLPRDRVFYEQYF.

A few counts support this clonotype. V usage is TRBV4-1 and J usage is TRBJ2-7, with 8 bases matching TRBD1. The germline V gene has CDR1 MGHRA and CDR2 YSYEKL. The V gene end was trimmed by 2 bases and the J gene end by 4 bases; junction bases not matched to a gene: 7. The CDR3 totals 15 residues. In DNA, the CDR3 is TGCGCCAGCAGCCAAATACCGGGACAGGAATACGAGCAGTACTTC. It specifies CASSQIPGQEYEQYF.

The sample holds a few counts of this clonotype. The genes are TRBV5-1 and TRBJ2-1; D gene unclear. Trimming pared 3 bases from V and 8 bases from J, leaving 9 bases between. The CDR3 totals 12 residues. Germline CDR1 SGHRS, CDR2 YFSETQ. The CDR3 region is CASSSSSHEQFF. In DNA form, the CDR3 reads TGCGCCAGCAGCTCCTCCTCCCATGAGCAGTTCTTC. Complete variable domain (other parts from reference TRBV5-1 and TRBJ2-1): KAGVTQTPRYLIKTRGQQVTLSCSPISGHRSVSWYQQTPGQGLQFLFEYFSETQRNKGNFPGRFSGRQFSNSRSEMNVSTLELGDSALYLCASSSSSHEQFFGPGTRLTVL.

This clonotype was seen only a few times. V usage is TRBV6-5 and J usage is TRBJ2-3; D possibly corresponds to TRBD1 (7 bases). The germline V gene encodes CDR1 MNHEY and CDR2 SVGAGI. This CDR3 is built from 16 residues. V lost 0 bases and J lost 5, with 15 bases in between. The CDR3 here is CASSYSIAGGLDTQYF. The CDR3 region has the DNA TGTGCCAGCAGTTACTCGATCGCAGGGGGGCTAGATACGCAGTATTTT.

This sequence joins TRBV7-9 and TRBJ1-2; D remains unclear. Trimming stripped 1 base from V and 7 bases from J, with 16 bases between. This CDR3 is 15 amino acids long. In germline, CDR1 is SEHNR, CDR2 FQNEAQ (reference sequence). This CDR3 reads CASSLVREVVSGYTF. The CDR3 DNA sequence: TGTGCCAGCAGCTTAGTCCGGGAGGTTGTTAGTGGCTACACCTTC.

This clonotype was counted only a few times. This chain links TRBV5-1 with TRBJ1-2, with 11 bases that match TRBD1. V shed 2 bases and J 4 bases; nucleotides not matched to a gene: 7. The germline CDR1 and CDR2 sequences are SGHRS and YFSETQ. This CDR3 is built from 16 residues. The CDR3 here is CASSFDGTGGPYGYTF. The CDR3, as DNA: TGCGCCAGCAGCTTTGACGGGACAGGGGGACCCTATGGCTACACCTTC.

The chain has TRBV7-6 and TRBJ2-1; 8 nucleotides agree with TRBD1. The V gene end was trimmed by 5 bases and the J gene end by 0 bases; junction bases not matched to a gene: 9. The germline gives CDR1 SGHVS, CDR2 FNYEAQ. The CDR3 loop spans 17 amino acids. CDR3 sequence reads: CASSPRQGSLSYNEQFF. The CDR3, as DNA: TGTGCCAGCAGCCCCCGACAGGGGAGCCTCTCCTACAATGAGCAGTTCTTC.